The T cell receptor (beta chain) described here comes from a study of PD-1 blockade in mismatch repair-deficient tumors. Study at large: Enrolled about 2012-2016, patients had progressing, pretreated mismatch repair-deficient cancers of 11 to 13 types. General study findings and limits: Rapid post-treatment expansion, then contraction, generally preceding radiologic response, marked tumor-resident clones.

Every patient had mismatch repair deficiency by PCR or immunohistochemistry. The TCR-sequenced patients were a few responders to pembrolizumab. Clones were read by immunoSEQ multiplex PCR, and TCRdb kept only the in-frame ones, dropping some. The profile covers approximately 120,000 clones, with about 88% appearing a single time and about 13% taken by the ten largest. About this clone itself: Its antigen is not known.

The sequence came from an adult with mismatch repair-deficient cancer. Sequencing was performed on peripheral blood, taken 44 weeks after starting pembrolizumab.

CDR3: CASSLLSGLNTEAFF. The CDR3 DNA reads as TGCGCCAGCAGCTTGCTATCCGGCTTGAACACTGAAGCTTTCTTT. J is TRBJ1-1 and V is TRBV5-1; no definite D call. V dropped 1 base and J dropped 0 bases, with 10 bases sitting between them. The germline V gene encodes CDR1 SGHRS and CDR2 YFSETQ. The CDR3 runs to 15 residues.